This is a list of T cell receptor beta chains from one sample in a study of T cell responses to AZD1222 COVID-19 vaccine. Sequencing used immunoSEQ multiplex PCR; TCRdb keeps in-frame clones, though not all of them. The table shows about 200,000 clones, with approximately 94% occurring only once. This material consisted of peripheral blood, taken 28 days after the second dose of the MenACWY control vaccine. The receptors here all came from an adult who received the MenACWY meningococcal vaccine as a control. Both conserved end residues are part of each CDR3. The D gene is left open where the match is weak. Clone size is given for some rows only: seen once, a few or many times, or a class if the clone is expanded.

d_gene | abundance | j_gene | v_gene | len | CDR3nt | CDR3aa
- | - | TRBJ2-5 | TRBV13 | 13 | TGTGCCAGCAGCTCCAGGGTAGGGGAGACCCAGTACTTC | CASSSRVGETQYF
- | - | TRBJ2-5 | TRBV5-4 | 15 | TGTGCCAGCAGTAGGGGTGGGCAGGGACCAGAGACCCAGTACTTC | CASSRGGQGPETQYF
- | - | TRBJ2-7 | TRBV5-1 | 15 | TGCGCCAGCAGCTTGGACCCGGATACCTCCTACGAGCAGTACTTC | CASSLDPDTSYEQYF
TRBD1 | - | TRBJ2-5 | TRBV30 | 16 | TGTGCCTGGAGTCTTGGCGGGACAGGGTTTCGAGAGACCCAGTACTTC | CAWSLGGTGFRETQYF
TRBD1 | - | TRBJ1-1 | TRBV28 | 17 | TGTGCCAGCAGTTCCTTCGACAGGGGGGGGGTGAACACTGAAGCTTTCTTT | CASSSFDRGGVNTEAFF
TRBD2 | - | TRBJ2-7 | TRBV12-3/TRBV12-4 | 13 | TGTGCCAGCAGGGGGCGGGAGGGTTACGAGCAGTACTTC | CASRGREGYEQYF
TRBD2 | - | TRBJ2-5 | TRBV7-9 | 16 | TGTGCCAGCAGCCCCCGACTAGCGGGAGACCAAGAGACCCAGTACTTC | CASSPRLAGDQETQYF
- | - | TRBJ2-7 | TRBV28 | 13 | TGTGCCAGCAGTTTCCCCCCAGTGTACGAGCAGTACTTC | CASSFPPVYEQYF
TRBD1 | - | TRBJ1-5 | TRBV28 | 15 | TGTGCCAGCAGTTTTAGACAGGGGACCAATCAGCCCCAGCATTTT | CASSFRQGTNQPQHF
- | - | TRBJ1-3 | TRBV7-2 | 15 | TGTGCCAGCAGCTTAGCGCGCAGTCCTGGAAACACCATATATTTT | CASSLARSPGNTIYF
TRBD2 | - | TRBJ2-5 | TRBV7-2 | 17 | TGTGCCAGCAGCTACCCGAGGAGCGGGGGTCCCAAAGAGACCCAGTACTTC | CASSYPRSGGPKETQYF
- | - | TRBJ1-5 | TRBV6-5 | 13 | TGTGCCAGCAGCCTCGACAGAATTCAGCCCCAGCATTTT | CASSLDRIQPQHF
- | - | TRBJ1-1 | TRBV6-5 | 14 | TGTGCCAGCAGTTACTCGGCAGGAGCAGCTGAAGCTTTCTTT | CASSYSAGAAEAFF
TRBD1 | - | TRBJ1-5 | TRBV7-2 | 13 | TGTGCCAGCAGCCGGGACAGGGTTCAGCCCCAGCATTTT | CASSRDRVQPQHF
- | - | TRBJ2-1 | TRBV5-4 | 12 | TGTGCCAGCAGCTTGGGCAGTCTTGAGCAGTTCTTC | CASSLGSLEQFF
TRBD2 | - | TRBJ2-1 | TRBV29-1 | 12 | TGCAGCGTTGAGCAGGGACTAGCGGTGCAGTTCTTC | CSVEQGLAVQFF
- | - | TRBJ2-2 | TRBV11-2 | 13 | TGTGCCAGCAGCTTCGAGGGAACCGGGGAGCTGTTTTTT | CASSFEGTGELFF
- | - | TRBJ2-4 | TRBV9 | 15 | TGTGCCAGCAGCGTAGCGGGGGGCTCTGAAAACATTCAGTACTTC | CASSVAGGSENIQYF
- | - | TRBJ1-4 | TRBV4-1 | 13 | TGCGCCAGCAGCCAAGGGGTTAATGAAAAACTGTTTTTT | CASSQGVNEKLFF
- | - | TRBJ1-1 | TRBV6-5 | 13 | TGTGCCAGCAGTTACTTTGGAGGGACTGAAGCTTTCTTT | CASSYFGGTEAFF
- | - | TRBJ1-6 | TRBV7-2 | 11 | TGTGCCAGCATGTTGAATTCACCCCTCCACTTT | CASMLNSPLHF
- | once | TRBJ2-7 | TRBV4-2 | 14 | TGTGCCAGCAGCCAGTCTACGGATTCCTACGAGCAGTACTTC | CASSQSTDSYEQYF
TRBD2 | once | TRBJ2-7 | TRBV6-2/TRBV6-3 | 16 | TGTGCCAGCAGTTACTCGAGGACTAGCGGCTCCTACGAGCAGTACTTC | CASSYSRTSGSYEQYF
TRBD1 | - | TRBJ1-5 | TRBV24-1 | 13 | TGTGCCACCGGGGACAGGTGGGATCAGCCCCAGCATTTT | CATGDRWDQPQHF
TRBD1 | - | TRBJ2-7 | TRBV3-1/TRBV3-2 | 14 | TGTGCCAGCAGCCCGAGGCAGGGGGCTGAAGAGCAGTACTTC | CASSPRQGAEEQYF
- | - | TRBJ1-1 | TRBV20-1 | 11 | TGCAGTGCATTATCCCTCACTGAAGCTTTCTTT | CSALSLTEAFF
TRBD2 | - | TRBJ2-4 | TRBV7-8 | 14 | TGTGCCAGCAGCCCCACAATCGGCGGGAGCCTTCAGTACTTC | CASSPTIGGSLQYF